This record looks at one TCR beta chain sequence and its context. There is no known antigen for this receptor. No per-base quality is available; no much larger clone lies one base away. The library was produced with the immunoSEQ multiplex PCR assay. TCRdb retrieved this table from immuneACCESS and kept in-frame rearrangements only. Not all clones are present; in checked studies, unresolved V genes account for under half, and no reason is known for the remainder. The sample table records around 59,000 clones; roughly 93% of these occur just once. Under 5% of the sample rests with the top ten. This record comes from a study of T cell changes during pregnancy in multiple sclerosis (dated by TCRdb to the late 2010s). Turning to the overall study: Changes in the T cell repertoire over the course of pregnancy were examined in this study in women with multiple sclerosis.

The sequences come from CD8+ T cells from peripheral blood mononuclear cells, collected in the second trimester of pregnancy. This TCR was sampled from a female donor with multiple sclerosis, enrolled in a pregnancy study.

This receptor has the CDR3 CVRSCTGGLPYEQYF. The DNA reads TGTGTCAGAAGCTGCACCGGGGGGCTTCCCTACGAGCAGTACTTC. The receptor chain draws on TRBV7-5 and TRBJ2-7; the table's D gene call, TRBD2, was not cross checked with the DNA. TRBV7-5 is deemed a pseudogene. The CDR3, cysteine through phenylalanine, is 15 amino acids long. Only CDR3 DNA is held: 45 bases, read in frame from base 1.